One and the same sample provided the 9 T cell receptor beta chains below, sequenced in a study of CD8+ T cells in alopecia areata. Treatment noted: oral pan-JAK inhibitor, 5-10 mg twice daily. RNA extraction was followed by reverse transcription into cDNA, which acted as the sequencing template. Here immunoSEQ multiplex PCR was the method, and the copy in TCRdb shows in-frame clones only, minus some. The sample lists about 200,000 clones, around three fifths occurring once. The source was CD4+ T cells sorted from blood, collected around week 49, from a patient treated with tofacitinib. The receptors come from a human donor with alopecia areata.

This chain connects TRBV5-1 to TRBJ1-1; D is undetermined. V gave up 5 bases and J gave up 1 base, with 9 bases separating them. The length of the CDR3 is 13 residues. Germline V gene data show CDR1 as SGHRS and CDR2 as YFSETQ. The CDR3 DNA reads TGCGCCAGCAGGGCCGGAGGGAACACTGAAGCTTTCTTT. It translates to CASRAGGNTEAFF.

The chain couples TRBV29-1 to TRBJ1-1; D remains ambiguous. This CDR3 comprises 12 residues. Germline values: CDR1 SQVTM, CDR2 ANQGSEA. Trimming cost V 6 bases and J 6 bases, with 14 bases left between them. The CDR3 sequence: CSVGMAVSEAFF. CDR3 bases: TGCAGCGTGGGGATGGCAGTCTCTGAAGCTTTCTTT.

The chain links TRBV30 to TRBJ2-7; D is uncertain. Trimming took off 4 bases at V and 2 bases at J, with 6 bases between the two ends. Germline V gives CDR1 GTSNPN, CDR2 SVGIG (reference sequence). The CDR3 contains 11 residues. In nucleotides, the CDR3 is TGTGCCTGGAAGGGTACCTACGAGCAGTACTTC. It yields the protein CAWKGTYEQYF.

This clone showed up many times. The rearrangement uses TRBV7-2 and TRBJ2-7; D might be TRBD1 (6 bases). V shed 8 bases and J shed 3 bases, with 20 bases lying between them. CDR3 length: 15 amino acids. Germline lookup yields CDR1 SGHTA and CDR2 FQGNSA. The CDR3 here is CASGTRQASRYEQYF. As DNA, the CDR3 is TGTGCCAGCGGAACCCGACAGGCCAGCCGCTACGAGCAGTACTTC.

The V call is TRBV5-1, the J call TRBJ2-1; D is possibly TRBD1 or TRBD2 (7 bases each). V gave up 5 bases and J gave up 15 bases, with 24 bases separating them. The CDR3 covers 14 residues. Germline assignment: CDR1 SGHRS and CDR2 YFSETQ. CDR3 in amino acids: CASSRDLQGGDRFF. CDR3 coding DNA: TGCGCCAGCAGTCGTGATCTCCAAGGGGGGGACAGGTTCTTC.

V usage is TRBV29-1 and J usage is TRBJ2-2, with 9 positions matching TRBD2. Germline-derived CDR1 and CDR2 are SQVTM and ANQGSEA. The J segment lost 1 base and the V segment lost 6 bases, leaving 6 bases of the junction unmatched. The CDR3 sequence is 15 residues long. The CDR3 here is CSVILAGWNTGELFF. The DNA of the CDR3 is TGCAGCGTGATCCTAGCGGGGTGGAACACCGGGGAGCTGTTTTTT.

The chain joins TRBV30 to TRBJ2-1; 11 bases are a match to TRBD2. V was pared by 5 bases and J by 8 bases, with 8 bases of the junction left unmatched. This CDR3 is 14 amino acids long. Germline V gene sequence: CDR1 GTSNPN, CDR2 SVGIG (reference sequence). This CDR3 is CAWEGGLAVDEQFF. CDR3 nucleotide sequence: TGTGCCTGGGAGGGGGGACTAGCGGTAGATGAGCAGTTCTTC.

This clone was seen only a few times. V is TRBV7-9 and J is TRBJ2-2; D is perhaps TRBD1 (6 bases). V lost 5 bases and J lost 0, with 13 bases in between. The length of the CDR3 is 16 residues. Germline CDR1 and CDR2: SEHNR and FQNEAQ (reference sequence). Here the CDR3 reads CASSVSGTSNTGELFF. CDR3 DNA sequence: TGTGCCAGCAGCGTATCCGGGACATCGAACACCGGGGAGCTGTTTTTT.

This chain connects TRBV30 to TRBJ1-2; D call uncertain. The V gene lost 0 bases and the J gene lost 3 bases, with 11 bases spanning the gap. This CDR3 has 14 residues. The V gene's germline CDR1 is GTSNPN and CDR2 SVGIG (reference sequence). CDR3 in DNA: TGTGCCTGGAGTGTACCCCGTCTGGACTATGGCTACACCTTC. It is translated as CAWSVPRLDYGYTF. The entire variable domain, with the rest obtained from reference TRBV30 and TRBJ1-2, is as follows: SQTIHQWPATLVQPVGSPLSLECTVEGTSNPNLYWYRQAAGRGLQLLFYSVGIGQISSEVPQNLSASRPQDRQFILSSKKLLLSDSGFYLCAWSVPRLDYGYTFGSGTRLTVV.